A single sample is the source of the 2 T cell receptor beta chains below, sequenced in a study of blood T cell repertoires in COVID-19. The method was immunoSEQ multiplex PCR; TCRdb's version includes in-frame clones alone and lacks a portion of them. This table holds approximately 330,000 clones, approximately 88% found once. Sequenced material: peripheral blood. These receptors came from a man aged 25-45 years with COVID-19, enrolled during active disease.

V is TRBV7-2 and J is TRBJ1-1, with TRBD1 matching over 7 bases. There are 18 residues in the CDR3. Trimming cost V 11 bases and J 2 bases; bases outside gene matches: 23. Germline V gene data show CDR1 as SGHTA and CDR2 as FQGNSA. The CDR3 loop is CACHMMDRRTLGNTEAFF. The DNA of the CDR3 is TGTGCCTGCCACATGATGGACAGGCGGACGTTGGGAAACACTGAAGCTTTCTTT. Filled out from reference TRBV7-2 and TRBJ1-1, the complete variable domain reads GAGVSQSPSNKVTEKGKDVELRCDPISGHTALYWYRQSLGQGLEFLIYFQGNSAPDKSGLPSDRFSAERTGGSVSTLTIQRTQQEDSAVYLCACHMMDRRTLGNTEAFFGQGTRLTVV.

This rearrangement joins TRBV28 to TRBJ2-3, with TRBD2 identical over 7 bases. The CDR3 extends over 15 amino acids. Germline CDR1 reads MDHEN; CDR2 reads SYDVKM. V lost 7 bases and J lost 4; bases outside the gene matches: 11. The CDR3 reads CASTLSGVPPDTQYF. In DNA, the CDR3 is TGTGCCAGCACCCTAAGCGGGGTCCCCCCAGATACGCAGTATTTT.